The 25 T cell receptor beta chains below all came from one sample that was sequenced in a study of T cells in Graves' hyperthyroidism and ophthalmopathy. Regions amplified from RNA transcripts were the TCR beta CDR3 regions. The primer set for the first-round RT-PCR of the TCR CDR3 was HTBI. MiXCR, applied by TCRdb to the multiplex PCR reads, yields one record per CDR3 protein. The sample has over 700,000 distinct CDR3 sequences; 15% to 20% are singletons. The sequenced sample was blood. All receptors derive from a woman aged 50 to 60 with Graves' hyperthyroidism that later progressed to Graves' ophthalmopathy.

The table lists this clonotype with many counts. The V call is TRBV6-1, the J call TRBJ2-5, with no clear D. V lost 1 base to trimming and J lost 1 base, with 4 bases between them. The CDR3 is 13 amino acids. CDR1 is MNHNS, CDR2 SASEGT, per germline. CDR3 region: CASSEVRQETQYF. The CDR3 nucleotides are TGTGCCAGCAGTGAAGTGCGCCAAGAGACCCAGTACTTC.

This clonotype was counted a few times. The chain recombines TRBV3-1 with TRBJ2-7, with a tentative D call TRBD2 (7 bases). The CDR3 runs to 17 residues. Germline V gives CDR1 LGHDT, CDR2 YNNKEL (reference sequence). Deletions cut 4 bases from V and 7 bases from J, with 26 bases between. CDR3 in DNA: TGTGCCAGCAGCCCCAAAGGGGGGGGCCGGCTAATGGGGGAGCAGTACTTC. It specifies CASSPKGGGRLMGEQYF.

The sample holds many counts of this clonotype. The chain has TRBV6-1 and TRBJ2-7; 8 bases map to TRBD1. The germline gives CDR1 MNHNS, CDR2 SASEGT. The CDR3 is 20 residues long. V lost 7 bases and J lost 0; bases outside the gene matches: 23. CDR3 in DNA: TGTGCCAGCACCATGGGGCCGTTGACAGGGGCTTCCCCTAGCTCCTACGAGCAGTACTTC. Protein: CASTMGPLTGASPSSYEQYF.

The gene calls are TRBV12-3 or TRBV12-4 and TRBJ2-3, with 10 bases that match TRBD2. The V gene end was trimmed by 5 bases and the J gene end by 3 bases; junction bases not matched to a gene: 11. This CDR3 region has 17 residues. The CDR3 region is CASSPRAGGPKTDTQYF. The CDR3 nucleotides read TGTGCCAGCAGTCCCCGAGCGGGGGGGCCGAAGACAGATACGCAGTATTTT.

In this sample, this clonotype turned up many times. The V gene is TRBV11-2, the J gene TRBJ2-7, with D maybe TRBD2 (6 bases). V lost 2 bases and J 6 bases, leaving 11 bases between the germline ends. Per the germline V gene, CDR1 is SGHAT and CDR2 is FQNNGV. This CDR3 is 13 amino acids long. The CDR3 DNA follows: TGTGCCAGCAGCTTAACAGAAGCGGGCGAGCAGTACTTC. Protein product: CASSLTEAGEQYF.

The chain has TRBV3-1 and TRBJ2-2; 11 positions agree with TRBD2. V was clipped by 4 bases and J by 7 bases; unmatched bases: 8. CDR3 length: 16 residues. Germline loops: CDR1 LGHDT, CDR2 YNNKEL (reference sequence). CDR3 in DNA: TGTGCCAGCAGCCCCGGGGCTAGCGGGGGGATCGGGGAGCTGTTTTTT. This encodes CASSPGASGGIGELFF.

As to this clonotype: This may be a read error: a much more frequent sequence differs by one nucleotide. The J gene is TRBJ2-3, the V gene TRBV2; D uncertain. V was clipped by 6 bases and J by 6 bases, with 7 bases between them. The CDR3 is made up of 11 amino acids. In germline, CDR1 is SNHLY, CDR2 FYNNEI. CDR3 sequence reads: CASRDGDTQYF. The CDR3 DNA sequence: TGTGCCAGCAGGGACGGGGATACGCAGTATTTT.

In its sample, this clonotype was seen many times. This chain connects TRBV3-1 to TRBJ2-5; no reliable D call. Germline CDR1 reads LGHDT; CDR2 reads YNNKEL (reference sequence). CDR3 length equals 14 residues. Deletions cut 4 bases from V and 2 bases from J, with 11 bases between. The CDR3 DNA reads TGTGCCAGCAGCCCTTTTGGGGTGCAAGAGACCCAGTACTTC. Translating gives CASSPFGVQETQYF.

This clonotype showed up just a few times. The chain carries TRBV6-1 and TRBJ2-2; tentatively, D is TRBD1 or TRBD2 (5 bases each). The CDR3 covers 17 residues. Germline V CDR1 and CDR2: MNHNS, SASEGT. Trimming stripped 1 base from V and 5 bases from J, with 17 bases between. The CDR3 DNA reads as TGTGCCAGCAGTGAAGGAAGAATGGCAGGGACGACCGGGGAGCTGTTTTTT. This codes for CASSEGRMAGTTGELFF.

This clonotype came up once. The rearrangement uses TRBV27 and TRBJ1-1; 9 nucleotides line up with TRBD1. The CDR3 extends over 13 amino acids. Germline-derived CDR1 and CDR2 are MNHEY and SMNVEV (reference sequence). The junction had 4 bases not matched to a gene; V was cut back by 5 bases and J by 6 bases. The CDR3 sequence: CASSGTGMPEAFF. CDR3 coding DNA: TGTGCCAGCAGTGGGACAGGGATGCCTGAAGCTTTCTTT.

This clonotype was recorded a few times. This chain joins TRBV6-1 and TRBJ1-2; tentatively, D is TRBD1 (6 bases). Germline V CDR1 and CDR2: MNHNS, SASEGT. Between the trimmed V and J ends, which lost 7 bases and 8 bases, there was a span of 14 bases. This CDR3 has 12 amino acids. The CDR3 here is CASTRGGEGYTF. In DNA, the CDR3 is TGTGCCAGCACGAGGGGGGGCGAGGGCTACACCTTC.

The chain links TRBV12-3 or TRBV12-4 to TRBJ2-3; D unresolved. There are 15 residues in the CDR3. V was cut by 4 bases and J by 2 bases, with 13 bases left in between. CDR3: CASSSTGSITDTQYF. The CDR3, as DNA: TGTGCCAGCAGTTCGACTGGATCCATCACAGATACGCAGTATTTT.

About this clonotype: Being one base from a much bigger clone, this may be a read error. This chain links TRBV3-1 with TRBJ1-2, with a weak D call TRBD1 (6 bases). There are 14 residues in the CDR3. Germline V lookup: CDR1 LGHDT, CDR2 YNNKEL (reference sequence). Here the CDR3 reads CASNQTGTRYGYTF. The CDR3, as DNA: TGTGCCAGCAACCAAACCGGGACAAGATATGGCTACACCTTC.

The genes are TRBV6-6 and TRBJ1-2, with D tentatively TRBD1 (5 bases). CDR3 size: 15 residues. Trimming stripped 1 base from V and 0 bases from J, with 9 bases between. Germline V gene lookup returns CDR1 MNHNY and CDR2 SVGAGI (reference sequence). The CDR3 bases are TGTGCCAGCAGTTACTTACAGGAAGCTAACTATGGCTACACCTTC. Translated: CASSYLQEANYGYTF.

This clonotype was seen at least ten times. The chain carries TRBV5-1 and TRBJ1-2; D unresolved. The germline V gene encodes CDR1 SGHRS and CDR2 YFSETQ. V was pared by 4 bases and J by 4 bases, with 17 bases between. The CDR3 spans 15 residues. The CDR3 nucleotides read TGCGCCAGCAGCCCGGGGAGCGATGCTGGCTATGGCTACACCTTC. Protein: CASSPGSDAGYGYTF.

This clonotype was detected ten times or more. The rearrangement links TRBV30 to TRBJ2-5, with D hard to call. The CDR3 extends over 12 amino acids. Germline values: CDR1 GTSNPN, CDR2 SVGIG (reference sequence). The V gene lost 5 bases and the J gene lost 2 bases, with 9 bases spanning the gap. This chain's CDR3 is CAWSAGQETQYF. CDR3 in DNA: TGTGCCTGGTCCGCAGGACAAGAGACCCAGTACTTC. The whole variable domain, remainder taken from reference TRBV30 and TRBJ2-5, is SQTIHQWPATLVQPVGSPLSLECTVEGTSNPNLYWYRQAAGRGLQLLFYSVGIGQISSEVPQNLSASRPQDRQFILSSKKLLLSDSGFYLCAWSAGQETQYFGPGTRLLVL.

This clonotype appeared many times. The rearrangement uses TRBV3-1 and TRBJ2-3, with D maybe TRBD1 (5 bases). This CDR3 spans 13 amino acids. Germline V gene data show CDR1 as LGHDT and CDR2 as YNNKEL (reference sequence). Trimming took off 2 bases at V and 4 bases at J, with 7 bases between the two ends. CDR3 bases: TGTGCCAGCAGCCAAAGGGGTTCAGATACGCAGTATTTT. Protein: CASSQRGSDTQYF.

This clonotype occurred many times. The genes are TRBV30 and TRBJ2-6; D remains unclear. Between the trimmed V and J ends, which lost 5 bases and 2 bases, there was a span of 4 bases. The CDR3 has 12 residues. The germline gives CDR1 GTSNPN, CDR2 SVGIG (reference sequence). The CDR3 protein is CAWGTGANVLTF. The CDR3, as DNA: TGTGCCTGGGGAACTGGGGCCAACGTCCTGACTTTC.

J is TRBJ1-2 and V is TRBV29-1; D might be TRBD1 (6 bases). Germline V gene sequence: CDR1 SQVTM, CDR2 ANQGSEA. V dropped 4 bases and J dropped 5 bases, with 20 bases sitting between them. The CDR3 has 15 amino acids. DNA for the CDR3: TGCAGCGTTGGAGATGGGGCAGGGGTAAGGTATGGCTACACCTTC. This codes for CSVGDGAGVRYGYTF.

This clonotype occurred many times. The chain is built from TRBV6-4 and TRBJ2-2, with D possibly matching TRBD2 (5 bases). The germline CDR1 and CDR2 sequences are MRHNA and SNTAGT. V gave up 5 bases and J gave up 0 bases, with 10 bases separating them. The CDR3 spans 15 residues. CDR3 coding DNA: TGTGCCAGCAGTAAAGAGACTACGAACACCGGGGAGCTGTTTTTT. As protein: CASSKETTNTGELFF.

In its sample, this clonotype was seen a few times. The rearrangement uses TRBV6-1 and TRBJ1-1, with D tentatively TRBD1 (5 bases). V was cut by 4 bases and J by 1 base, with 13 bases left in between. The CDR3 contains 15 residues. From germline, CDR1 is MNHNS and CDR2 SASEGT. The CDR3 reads CASSGPQGTNTEAFF. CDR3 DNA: TGTGCCAGCAGTGGCCCCCAGGGAACGAACACTGAAGCTTTCTTT.

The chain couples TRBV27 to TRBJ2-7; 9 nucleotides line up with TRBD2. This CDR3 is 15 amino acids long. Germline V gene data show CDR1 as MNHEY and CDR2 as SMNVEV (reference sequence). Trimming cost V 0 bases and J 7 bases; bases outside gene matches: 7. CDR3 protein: CASSLSTGLANEQYF. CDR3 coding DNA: TGTGCCAGCAGTTTATCTACGGGACTAGCTAATGAGCAGTACTTC.

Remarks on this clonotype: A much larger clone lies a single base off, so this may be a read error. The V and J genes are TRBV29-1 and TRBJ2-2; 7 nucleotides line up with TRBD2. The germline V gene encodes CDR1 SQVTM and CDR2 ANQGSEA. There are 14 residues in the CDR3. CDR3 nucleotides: TGCGGCGTTACGACAGCGGGGCACACCGGGGAGCTGTTTTTT. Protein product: CGVTTAGHTGELFF.

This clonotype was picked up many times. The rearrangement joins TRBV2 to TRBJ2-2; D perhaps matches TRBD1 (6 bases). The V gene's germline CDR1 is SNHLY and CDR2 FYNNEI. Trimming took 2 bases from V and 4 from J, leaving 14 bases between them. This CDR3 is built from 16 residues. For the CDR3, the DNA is TGTGCCAGCAGTGAAACAGGGCCCCTTGGCACCGGGGAGCTGTTTTTT. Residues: CASSETGPLGTGELFF.

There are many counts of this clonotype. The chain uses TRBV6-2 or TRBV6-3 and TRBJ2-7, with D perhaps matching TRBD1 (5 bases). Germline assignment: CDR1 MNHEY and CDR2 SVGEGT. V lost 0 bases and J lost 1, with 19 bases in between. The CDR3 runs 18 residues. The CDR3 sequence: CASSYSPQGVKPSYEQYF. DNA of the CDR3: TGTGCCAGCAGTTACTCACCCCAGGGCGTAAAGCCTTCCTACGAGCAGTACTTC.